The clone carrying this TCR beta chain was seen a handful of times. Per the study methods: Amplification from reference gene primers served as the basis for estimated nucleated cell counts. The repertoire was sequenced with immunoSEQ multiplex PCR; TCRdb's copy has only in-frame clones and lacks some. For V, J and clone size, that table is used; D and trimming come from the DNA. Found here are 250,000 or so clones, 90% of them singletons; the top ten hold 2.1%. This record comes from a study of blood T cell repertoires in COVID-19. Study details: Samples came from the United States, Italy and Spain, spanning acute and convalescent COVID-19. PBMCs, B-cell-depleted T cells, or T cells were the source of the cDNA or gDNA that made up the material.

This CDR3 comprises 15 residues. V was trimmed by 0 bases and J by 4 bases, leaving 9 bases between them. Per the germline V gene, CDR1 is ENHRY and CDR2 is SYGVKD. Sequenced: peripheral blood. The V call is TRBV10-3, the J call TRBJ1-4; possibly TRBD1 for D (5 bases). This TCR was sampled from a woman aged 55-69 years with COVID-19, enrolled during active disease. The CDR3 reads CAISESGQRNEKLFF. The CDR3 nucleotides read TGTGCCATCAGTGAGTCAGGACAACGTAATGAAAAACTGTTTTTT.